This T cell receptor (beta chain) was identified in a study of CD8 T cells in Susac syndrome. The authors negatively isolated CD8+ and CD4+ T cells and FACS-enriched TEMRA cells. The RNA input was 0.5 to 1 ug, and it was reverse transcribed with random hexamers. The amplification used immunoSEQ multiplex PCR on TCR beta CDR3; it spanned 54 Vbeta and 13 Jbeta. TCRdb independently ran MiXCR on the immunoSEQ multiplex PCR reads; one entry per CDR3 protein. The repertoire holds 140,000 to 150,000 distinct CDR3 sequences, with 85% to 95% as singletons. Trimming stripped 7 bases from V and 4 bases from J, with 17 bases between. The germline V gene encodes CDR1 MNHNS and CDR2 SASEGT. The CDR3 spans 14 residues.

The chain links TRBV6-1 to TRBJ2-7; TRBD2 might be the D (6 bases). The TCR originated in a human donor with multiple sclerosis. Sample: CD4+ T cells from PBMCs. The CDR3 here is CASTTTWEVYEQYF. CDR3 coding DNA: TGTGCCAGCACCACGACGTGGGAGGTGTACGAGCAGTACTTC.